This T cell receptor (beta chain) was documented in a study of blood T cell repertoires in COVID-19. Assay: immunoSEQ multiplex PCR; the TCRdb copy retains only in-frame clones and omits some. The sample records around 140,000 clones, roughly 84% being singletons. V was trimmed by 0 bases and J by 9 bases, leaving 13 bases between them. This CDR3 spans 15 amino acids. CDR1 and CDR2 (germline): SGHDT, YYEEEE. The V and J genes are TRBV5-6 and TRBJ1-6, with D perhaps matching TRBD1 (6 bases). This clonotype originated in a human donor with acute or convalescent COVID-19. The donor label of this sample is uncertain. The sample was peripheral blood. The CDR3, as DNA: TGTGCCAGCAGCTTGGAGGACCGGGGGGCTTCACCCCTCCACTTT. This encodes CASSLEDRGASPLHF.